These T cell receptor beta chains were read from a single sample in a study of cytomegalovirus exposure and HLA in healthy donors. Some clones are missing from TCRdb's copy, which holds only in-frame ones; the method was immunoSEQ multiplex PCR. The table shows 110,000 or so clones, with 82% occurring only once. Input material: PBMCs. The source of these receptors is a woman younger than 30 in good health and CMV-seronegative. CDR3s include the opening cysteine and the closing phenylalanine or tryptophan. The D gene is left open where the match is weak. Rows give clone size only sometimes, using once, few, many, or a class for an expanded clone.

size,D,J,V,DNA,CDR3
NA,NA,TRBJ2-3,TRBV29-1,TGCAGCGTTGAAGATGATACGGGAGAGTTCCGAGGATCCCCGGATACGCAGTATTTT,CSVEDDTGEFRGSPDTQYF
NA,TRBD1,TRBJ2-1,TRBV6-1,TGTGCCAGCAAACGGGACAGGGGGGACAATGAGCAGTTCTTC,CASKRDRGDNEQFF
NA,NA,TRBJ2-7,TRBV10-3,TGTGCCATCAGTGAGTCGACGGCGGCTTACGAGCAGTACTTC,CAISESTAAYEQYF
NA,TRBD2,TRBJ2-7,TRBV7-2,TGTGCCAGCAGCACGGGACTACCTCGGGACGAGCAGTACTTC,CASSTGLPRDEQYF
NA,TRBD1,TRBJ2-6,TRBV25-1,TGTGCCAGCAGTGAATACGGGACAGGGGTATCTGGGGCCAACGGCCTGACTTTC,CASSEYGTGVSGANGLTF
NA,TRBD1,TRBJ1-1,TRBV2,TGTGCCAGCACCTTACAGGGGGCCGGACCTGAAGCTTTCTTT,CASTLQGAGPEAFF
NA,TRBD2,TRBJ2-1,TRBV7-9,TGTGCCAGCAGGGGGGGGAGCAGAAGTTACAATGAGCAGTTCTTC,CASRGGSRSYNEQFF
NA,NA,TRBJ1-2,TRBV30,TGTGCCTGGAGGTATCCTAACTATGGCTACACCTTC,CAWRYPNYGYTF
NA,NA,TRBJ1-1,TRBV6-5,TGTGCCAGCAGTTACTCGTTATCCCCTACGAGGACTGAAGCTTTCTTT,CASSYSLSPTRTEAFF
NA,NA,TRBJ1-3,TRBV14,TGTGCCAGCAGCCCTGGGCGGGGAGATGGAAACACCATATATTTT,CASSPGRGDGNTIYF
once,NA,TRBJ2-2,TRBV19,TGTGCCAGTAGTATATGGGCGGGTAACACCGGGGAGCTGTTTTTT,CASSIWAGNTGELFF
few,NA,TRBJ1-5,TRBV19,TGTGCCAGTAGCCTAGGTGCGTGGAATCAGCCCCAGCATTTT,CASSLGAWNQPQHF
NA,TRBD1,TRBJ1-5,TRBV2,TGTGCCAGCAGTGAATGGGACAGTGGACAGCCCCAGCATTTT,CASSEWDSGQPQHF
once,NA,TRBJ1-2,TRBV5-1,TGCGCCAGCAGCTCGACAGGAGCGAACTATGGCTACACCTTC,CASSSTGANYGYTF
NA,TRBD2,TRBJ2-3,TRBV29-1,TGCAGCGCTGAGGGGCTAGCGGGAGTAAATACGCAGTATTTT,CSAEGLAGVNTQYF
NA,NA,TRBJ2-5,TRBV29-1,TGCAGCGTCCAGGGGGGAACGGAGACCCAGTACTTC,CSVQGGTETQYF
NA,TRBD1,TRBJ2-7,TRBV10-2,TGCGCCAGCAGCGACACAGGGGGAGTATTCCACGAGCAGTACTTC,CASSDTGGVFHEQYF
NA,NA,TRBJ2-6,TRBV7-7,TGTGCCAGCAGCGATATCTCAGCTGGGGCCAACGTCCTGACTTTC,CASSDISAGANVLTF
NA,TRBD2,TRBJ2-1,TRBV27,TGTGCCAGCAGACTGGGGGGGACTTGGGAGCAGTTCTTC,CASRLGGTWEQFF
once,NA,TRBJ1-2,TRBV5-1,TGCGCCAGCAGCTTGGCCCGGAGGGGACCTAGAGGCTACACCTTC,CASSLARRGPRGYTF
NA,TRBD1,TRBJ1-5,TRBV19,TGTGCCACCAACGGTCCGGGACAGGGTGGTCAGCCCCAGCATTTT,CATNGPGQGGQPQHF
NA,NA,TRBJ1-1,TRBV27,TGTGCCAGCAGGTCTGCGGGAGCAGGCCCGAACACTGAAGCTTTCTTT,CASRSAGAGPNTEAFF
NA,NA,TRBJ2-3,TRBV6-1,TGTGCCACAGGGGTCTATTCCACAGATACGCAGTATTTT,CATGVYSTDTQYF
NA,NA,TRBJ2-5,TRBV5-5,TGTGCCAGCAGCTCGGGGGGCGAAGAGACCCAGTACTTC,CASSSGGEETQYF
NA,NA,TRBJ1-2,TRBV29-1,TGCAGCGTTGAAGGTAGATTGGTTCAGGGGCTTGACTATGGCTACACCTTC,CSVEGRLVQGLDYGYTF
NA,NA,TRBJ1-2,TRBV18,TGTGCCAGCTCACCACAGTCTGGAACAGGGAGTATTAGCTACACCTTC,CASSPQSGTGSISYTF
NA,TRBD2,TRBJ2-7,TRBV2,TGTGCCAGCACCACCTCCGGGGGGATCTACGAGCAGTACTTC,CASTTSGGIYEQYF
few,NA,TRBJ2-5,TRBV2,TGTGCCAGCCGGAGGGAGACCCAGTACTTC,CASRRETQYF
NA,TRBD2,TRBJ2-3,TRBV7-9,TGTGCCAGCGGGACTAGCGGGTACACAGATACGCAGTATTTT,CASGTSGYTDTQYF
NA,TRBD2,TRBJ2-5,TRBV7-6,TGTGCCAGCAGCCAGTTAGCGGGGGGGTTAGAGACCCAGTACTTC,CASSQLAGGLETQYF
NA,TRBD2,TRBJ2-7,TRBV7-7,TGTGCCAGCAGCCCCGGGACTAGCGGGGCCGGAGGGGAGCAGTACTTC,CASSPGTSGAGGEQYF
few,TRBD1,TRBJ1-2,TRBV2,TGTGCCAGCAGTTCGACAGGGTATGGCTACACCTTC,CASSSTGYGYTF
NA,NA,TRBJ2-1,TRBV6-5,TGTGCCAGCAGCCGAGTTTCCTACAATGAGCAGTTCTTC,CASSRVSYNEQFF